This paragraph covers one T cell receptor beta chain sequence. Its antigen remains unidentified. One base away there is no much larger clone; base qualities are not given. The sample's time point label is to be understood as: baseline before first vaccination. Samples from vaccinated people were obtained from the UK trials COV001 and COV002, which included a single-blind randomized controlled phase 2/3 trial of AZD1222 (ChAdOx1 nCoV-19) in healthy adults. Trial participant PBMC samples were collected at day 0 and day 28 after the second dose for TCRbeta chain sequencing. These data belong to a study of T cell responses to AZD1222 COVID-19 vaccine (dated by TCRdb to 2020 to 2023). Broadly, across the study: AZD1222 recipients whose second dose came at about 4 weeks and those whose second dose came at about 12 weeks were combined into one group, since spike-specific TCR depth and breadth did not differ between the two schedules. TCR sequencing was performed for 230 to 250 trial participants, of whom about 200 were given two doses of AZD1222 and about 25 were given two doses of MenACWY control vaccine. Trial participants were enrolled by age into 18-55, 56-69 and 70-plus year subgroups, with roughly 160, 29 and 62 TCR-sequenced participants respectively.

The paper as a whole reports these results and caveats: The 56-69-year group was small, and its depth increase did not reach significance, likely because of low power. Participants were mostly white British and included more females than males, and it was suggested by the authors that clonal diversity may have been underestimated. Vaccine-associated CD4 TCRs spanned the whole spike protein, with dominant responses in regions 160-218 and 743-854. A significant rise in spike-specific TCR breadth and depth was observed after two AZD1222 doses relative to day 0 and relative to MenACWY recipients. Conclusions about previously exposed vaccinees are limited, since just 5 to 7 AZD1222 recipients were seropositive for SARS-CoV-2 at baseline. Reportedly, almost half of the unique spike-specific TCRs recognized epitopes lying outside the regions that are mutated in the B.1.351 and B.1.1.7 variants. Because no day 14 peak-response samples were available, the repertoires could be characterized only after the peak T cell response.

The CDR3 regions of human TCRbeta chains were subjected to immunosequencing. The source study handled its data this way. Repertoire TCRs were checked for matches against a reference library of SARS-CoV-2-specific TCRs that had been generated using the MIRA antigen-specificity platform. Breadth was defined as the fraction of unique TCRs that were SARS-CoV-2-associated, and depth was defined as the fraction of total T cells that were SARS-CoV-2-associated. Using the MIRA data, each spike-specific TCR was assigned both to the spike region to which the TCR was reactive and to a CD4 or CD8 class. Log10-transformed breadth and depth values were compared by one-way ANOVA with Sidak's multiple comparisons tests. Imported from immuneACCESS, the table was reduced by TCRdb to in-frame sequences with V and J called. These copies leave out some clones; in studies compared against another copy, an unresolved V gene accounts for under half, and the cause of the remainder is not known. The V and J calls and clone size are taken from that table; D and trimming were inferred from the DNA. This sample holds about 120,000 clones; 80% to 95% were observed only once. The ten largest make up 4% to 5.5% of the sample.

Counted from cysteine to phenylalanine, this CDR3 has 17 amino acids. Only the CDR3 DNA is retained, 51 bases long and in frame from the first base. CDR1 SGHAT and CDR2 FQNNGV were looked up in the germline V gene. For this chain, trimming is 5 bases at the V end and 7 bases at the J end, and the number of junction bases without a gene match is 16. The source of this sequence is an adult in good health. The sequence links TRBV11-2 to TRBJ2-1, and TRBD2 aligns with 8 junction nucleotides. Source: peripheral blood, taken on day 0 of AZD1222 vaccination. DNA sequence: TGTGCCAGCAGCCCAGTTATCCGGGGGGGCCCTGTTAATGAGCAGTTCTTC. It is translated as CASSPVIRGGPVNEQFF. Full variable domain (CDR3 extended with the reference TRBV11-2 and TRBJ2-1 proteins): EAGVAQSPRYKIIEKRQSVAFWCNPISGHATLYWYQQILGQGPKLLIQFQNNGVVDDSQLPKDRFSAERLKGVDSTLKIQPAKLEDSAVYLCASSPVIRGGPVNEQFFGPGTRLTVL.